This T cell receptor (beta chain) was observed in a study of shared clonotypes between healthy human individuals. Study at large: Each donor had three CD4 naive, three CD4 memory, two CD8 naive and one CD8 memory plate.

This was a deep-level run. Here immunoSEQ multiplex PCR was the method, and the copy in TCRdb shows in-frame clones only, minus some. This sample has some 1,600,000 clones, with 98% found just once. This CDR3 spans 17 amino acids. Germline CDR1 is MDHEN and CDR2 is SYDVKM. V was cut by 1 base and J by 2 bases, with 15 bases left in between. The sample comprised naive CD4+ T cells sorted from blood. Subset here: CD45RA+ positively selected. V usage is TRBV28 and J usage is TRBJ1-3; D is perhaps TRBD1 (6 bases). The TCR sequence derives from a man younger than 40 in good health. The CDR3 DNA follows: TGTGCCAGCAGTTTATATAGCCCGGGGGCTCCTGGAAACACCATATATTTT. Residues: CASSLYSPGAPGNTIYF.